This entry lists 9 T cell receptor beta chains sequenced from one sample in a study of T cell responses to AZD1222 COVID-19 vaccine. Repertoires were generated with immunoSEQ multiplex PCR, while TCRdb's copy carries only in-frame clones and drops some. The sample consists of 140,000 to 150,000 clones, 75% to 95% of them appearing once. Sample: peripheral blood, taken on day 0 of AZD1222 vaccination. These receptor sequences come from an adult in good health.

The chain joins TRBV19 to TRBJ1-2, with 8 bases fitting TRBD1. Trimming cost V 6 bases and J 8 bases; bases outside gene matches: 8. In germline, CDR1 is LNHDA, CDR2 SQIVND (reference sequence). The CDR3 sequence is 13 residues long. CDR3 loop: CASSPTGVAGYTF. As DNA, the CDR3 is TGTGCCAGTAGCCCGACAGGGGTAGCCGGCTACACCTTC.

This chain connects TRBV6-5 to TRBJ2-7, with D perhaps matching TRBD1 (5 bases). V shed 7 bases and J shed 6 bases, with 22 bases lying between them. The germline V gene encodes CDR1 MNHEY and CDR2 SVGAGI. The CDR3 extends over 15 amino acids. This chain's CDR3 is CASTYGPTALGEQYF. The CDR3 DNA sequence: TGTGCCAGCACCTACGGCCCGACAGCACTGGGCGAGCAGTACTTC.

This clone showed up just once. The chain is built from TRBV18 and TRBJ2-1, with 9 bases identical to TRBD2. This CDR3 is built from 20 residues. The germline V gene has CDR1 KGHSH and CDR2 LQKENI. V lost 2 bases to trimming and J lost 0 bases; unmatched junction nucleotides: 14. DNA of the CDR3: TGTGCCAGCTCACCAGGGGCGGGGGGGCCATTCGGAAGCTCCTACAATGAGCAGTTCTTC. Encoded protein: CASSPGAGGPFGSSYNEQFF.

The CDR3 bases are TGTGCCAGCAGCTCTACTACTGGTAGAGCTGAAGCTTTCTTT. Amino acids: CASSSTTGRAEAFF. The chain combines TRBV7-2 with TRBJ1-1; no clear D. The CDR3 contains 14 residues. Trimming took off 4 bases at V and 6 bases at J, with 15 bases between the two ends. Germline V gene data show CDR1 as SGHTA and CDR2 as FQGNSA.

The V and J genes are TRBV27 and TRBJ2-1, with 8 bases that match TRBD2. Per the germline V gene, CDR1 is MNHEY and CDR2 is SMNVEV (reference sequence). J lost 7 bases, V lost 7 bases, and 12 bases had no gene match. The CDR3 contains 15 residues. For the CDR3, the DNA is TGTGCCAGCAATTCGGGGGGGGCAGGTTATAATGAGCAGTTCTTC. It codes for CASNSGGAGYNEQFF.

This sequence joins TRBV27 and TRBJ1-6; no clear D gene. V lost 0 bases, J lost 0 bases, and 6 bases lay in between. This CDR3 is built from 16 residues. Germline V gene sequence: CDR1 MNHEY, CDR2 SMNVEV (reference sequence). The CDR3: CASSLSFSSYNSPLHF. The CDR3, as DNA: TGTGCCAGCAGTTTATCGTTCAGCTCCTATAATTCACCCCTCCACTTT.

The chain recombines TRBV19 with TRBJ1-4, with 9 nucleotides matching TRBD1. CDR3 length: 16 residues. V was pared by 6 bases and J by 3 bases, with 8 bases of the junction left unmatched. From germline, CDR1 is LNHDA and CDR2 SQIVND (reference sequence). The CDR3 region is CASSPLRTGANEKLFF. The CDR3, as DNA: TGTGCCAGTAGCCCTCTTCGGACAGGGGCTAATGAAAAACTGTTTTTT.

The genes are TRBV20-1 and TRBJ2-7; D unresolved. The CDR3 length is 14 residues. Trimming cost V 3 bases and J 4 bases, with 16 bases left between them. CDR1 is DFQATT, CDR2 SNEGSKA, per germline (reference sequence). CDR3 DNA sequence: TGCAGTGCTAGTAGTAGCCCCTGGGGTTACGAGCAGTACTTC. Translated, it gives CSASSSPWGYEQYF.

CDR3 in DNA: TGTGCCAGCAGCTGGGCCCCTGGTTTCGCAGATACGCAGTATTTT. This gives the protein CASSWAPGFADTQYF. The chain couples TRBV7-8 to TRBJ2-3, with unresolved D. This CDR3 is 15 amino acids long. The V end lost 4 bases, the J end lost 4 bases, and 15 bases lay between the germline ends. The germline CDR1 and CDR2 sequences are SGHVS and FQNEAQ.